This T cell receptor beta chain was sequenced for a study of blood T cell repertoires in COVID-19. Assay used: immunoSEQ multiplex PCR; TCRdb lists only in-frame clones, some missing. The data hold about 210,000 clones, with about 87% observed a single time. The germline CDR1 and CDR2 sequences are MGHRA and YSYEKL. This CDR3 is built from 14 residues. The ends were cut back, 4 bases at V and 5 bases at J, with 14 bases in the middle. Material: PBMCs or T cells enriched from blood (not recorded which). This receptor was obtained from a man aged 18 to 30 with acute COVID-19. This chain connects TRBV4-1 to TRBJ1-1; D perhaps matches TRBD1 (6 bases). The CDR3 nucleotides read TGCGCCAGCAGCCCCCCAGGGGCGGGTACTGAAGCTTTCTTT. Its translation is CASSPPGAGTEAFF.